These 2 T cell receptor beta chains came from one sample sequenced in a study of type 1 regulatory T cells. For these TCRs, the target antigens are not known. MiXCR was run by TCRdb on the reads, yielding one entry per CDR3 protein. The sample carries approximately 43,000 distinct CDR3 sequences, 12% recorded once. The sequenced sample was cultured non-Tr1 T cells, either the whole culture or a sorted T cell fraction (not recorded which). The receptor source for this set is a human donor in good health.

This clonotype showed up many times. The chain joins TRBV7-2 to TRBJ2-5, with D tentatively TRBD1 or TRBD2 (5 bases each). Trimming cost V 1 base and J 4 bases, with 13 bases left between them. The length of the CDR3 is 15 residues. CDR1 SGHTA and CDR2 FQGNSA come from the germline V gene. The CDR3 DNA sequence: TGTGCCAGCAGCTTAGGGGGGACCGGTGGAGAGACCCAGTACTTC. This codes for CASSLGGTGGETQYF.

On this clonotype: This may be a read error, as it is one base from a much larger clone. V usage is TRBV3-1 and J usage is TRBJ2-5; tentative D call: TRBD1 (7 bases). Germline CDR1 and CDR2: LGHDT and YNNKEL (reference sequence). This CDR3 region has 15 residues. The CDR3 nucleotides read TGTGCCAGCAGCCAAGCAGGGGGGTCCCAAGAGATCCAGTACTTC. It encodes CASSQAGGSQEIQYF.